This T cell receptor (beta chain) was retrieved from a study of regulatory T cells in long-lasting Graves disease. This clonotype has only a few counts. The antigen is unknown. Overall study results and limits: Public clonotype sharing was higher in persistent than newly diagnosed patients. For persistent Graves' patients, TCR diversity was lower than for newly diagnosed ones. Patients with persistent disease showed a bias toward TRBV28, TRBJ1-2 and TRBJ2-5.

The time point is: persistent/refractory GD, antithyroid drugs over 5 years with positive TRAb. The TCR library was made from RNA extracted from PBMCs. Relying on iRepertoire HTBI primers and Arm-PCR of CDR3 regions, the team built TCR beta libraries. Under the authors' procedure: Samples revealed 62 TRBV and about 15 TRBJ segments. TCRdb reanalysed the multiplex PCR reads using MiXCR and keeps one entry per CDR3 protein. V and J calls and clone size were set by TCRdb, not the authors. The sample yields roughly 400,000 distinct CDR3 sequences, around 20% seen once. V was shortened by 1 base and J by 4 bases, with 2 bases between the two germline ends. Germline V gene lookup returns CDR1 GTSNPN and CDR2 SVGIG (reference sequence). The CDR3 loop spans 11 amino acids.

Sequenced material: peripheral blood mononuclear cells (PBMCs), taken when the disease was refractory, from a patient treated with antithyroid drugs. The chain is built from TRBV30 and TRBJ1-5; D unclear. The TCR originated in a female donor with Graves disease. The CDR3 DNA is TGTGCCTGGAGTGGTAATCAGCCCCAGCATTTT. Encoded protein: CAWSGNQPQHF.